Given below is one T cell receptor beta chain in context. This entry belongs to a study of siplizumab effects on memory and regulatory T cells. Trimming cost V 3 bases and J 2 bases, with 14 bases left between them. The V gene's germline CDR1 is SNHLY and CDR2 FYNNEI. This CDR3 has 15 amino acids. Using immunoSEQ multiplex PCR, the repertoire was profiled, and TCRdb retains in-frame clones only, with some absent. The sample includes over 65,000 clones, around 93% of them seen just once. Sequencing used CD8+ T cells sorted from blood. This chain connects TRBV2 to TRBJ2-7; D is tentatively TRBD1 or TRBD2 (5 bases each). The sequence derives from a human donor in good health. This CDR3 is CASSESPGTTYEQYF. The CDR3 bases are TGTGCCAGCAGTGAGAGTCCCGGGACCACCTACGAGCAGTACTTC.